These T cell receptor beta chains were read from a single sample in a study of CD8 T cells in Susac syndrome. TCRdb redid the calling of the immunoSEQ multiplex PCR reads with MiXCR, one entry per CDR3 protein. The sample holds approximately 110,000 distinct CDR3 sequences, over 90% seen once. The specimen was CD8+ T cells from PBMCs. All receptors come from a human donor with multiple sclerosis. The CDR3 runs from the conserved cysteine through the conserved F or W. Fields, in order: V gene, clone size, D gene, J gene, CDR3 protein, CDR3 DNA. D genes are given only for firm matches. Not all rows give a size; the values are once, few, many and, for expanded clones, a class.

>TRBV28|.|TRBD1|TRBJ2-1
CASSSRGHNEQFF
TGTGCCAGCAGTTCTAGGGGGCACAATGAGCAGTTCTTC
>TRBV5-5|.|TRBD1|TRBJ1-6
CASGQGNSPLHF
TGTGCCAGCGGACAGGGCAATTCACCCCTCCACTTT
>TRBV5-6|.|.|TRBJ2-3
CASSLWGSTDTQYF
TGTGCCAGCAGCTTGTGGGGGAGCACAGATACGCAGTATTTT
>TRBV4-1|.|TRBD1|TRBJ2-1
CASSPTGDSYNEQFF
TGCGCCAGCAGCCCGACAGGGGACTCCTACAATGAGCAGTTCTTC
>TRBV5-4|.|.|TRBJ1-1
CASSLQGGGWTEAFF
TGTGCCAGCAGCTTACAGGGAGGCGGTTGGACTGAAGCTTTCTTT
>TRBV2|once|.|TRBJ1-3
CASGEGYIYAGNTIYF
TGTGCCAGCGGGGAGGGATATATCTACGCCGGAAACACCATATATTTT
>TRBV29-1|.|TRBD2|TRBJ2-3
CSILETGGATDTQYF
TGCAGCATCTTGGAAACCGGGGGGGCCACAGATACGCAGTATTTT
>TRBV29-1|.|.|TRBJ2-2
CSVDQSTGELFF
TGCAGCGTTGACCAGTCCACCGGGGAGCTGTTTTTT
>TRBV6-6|once|.|TRBJ1-5
CASSYTRRIGNQPQHF
TGTGCCAGCAGTTACACCCGGAGGATCGGCAATCAGCCCCAGCATTTT
>TRBV7-9|.|.|TRBJ1-1
CASSLGQLMNTEAFF
TGTGCCAGCAGCTTAGGGCAGCTCATGAACACTGAAGCTTTCTTT
>TRBV20-1|.|.|TRBJ2-2
CSARTLANTGELFF
TGCAGTGCTAGAACACTGGCGAACACCGGGGAGCTGTTTTTT
>TRBV2|.|TRBD1|TRBJ2-5
CASIQGDPETQYF
TGTGCCAGCATCCAGGGGGATCCAGAGACCCAGTACTTC
>TRBV7-9|.|.|TRBJ1-1
CASSLGTIAEAFF
TGTGCCAGCAGCTTAGGGACAATCGCTGAAGCTTTCTTT
>TRBV6-5|few|.|TRBJ2-1
CASSYSSYNEQFF
TGTGCCAGCAGTTACTCCTCCTACAATGAGCAGTTCTTC
>TRBV5-6|.|TRBD1|TRBJ2-7
CASSLGSRGMYEQYF
TGTGCCAGCAGCTTGGGGAGCAGGGGGATGTACGAGCAGTACTTC
>TRBV4-1|.|TRBD1|TRBJ2-1
CASSHRGTGNRNEQFF
TGCGCCAGCAGCCATCGTGGGACAGGGAACCGAAATGAGCAGTTCTTC
>TRBV12-3/TRBV12-4|.|TRBD2|TRBJ2-1
CASSRLAGGAEQFF
TGTGCCAGCAGCCGACTAGCGGGGGGTGCTGAGCAGTTCTTC
>TRBV6-1|.|.|TRBJ2-1
CASSPPSAVSYNEQFF
TGTGCCAGCAGTCCTCCTTCGGCAGTCTCCTACAATGAGCAGTTCTTC
>TRBV5-1|.|TRBD1|TRBJ2-1
CASSFTGGPYNEQFF
TGCGCCAGCAGCTTTACAGGGGGCCCCTACAATGAGCAGTTCTTC
>TRBV2|.|.|TRBJ1-4
CASSEDPGGEKLFF
TGTGCCAGCAGTGAAGACCCTGGGGGGGAAAAACTGTTTTTT
>TRBV12-5|.|.|TRBJ1-1
CASGTAGNTEAFF
TGTGCTAGTGGGACCGCGGGTAACACTGAAGCTTTCTTT
>TRBV5-1|.|.|TRBJ1-1
CASSPHRGMNTEAFF
TGCGCCAGCAGCCCTCACCGGGGGATGAACACTGAAGCTTTCTTT
>TRBV19|few|.|TRBJ2-3
CASSMGTTDTQYF
TGTGCCAGTAGTATGGGCACAACAGATACGCAGTATTTT
>TRBV27|once|TRBD2|TRBJ2-4
CASSPLGPPRGARQGKNIQYF
TGTGCCAGCAGTCCGCTCGGTCCTCCGCGGGGGGCCCGGCAGGGCAAAAACATTCAGTACTTC
>TRBV9|.|.|TRBJ1-2
CASSVEGHYGYTF
TGTGCCAGCAGCGTAGAGGGACACTATGGCTACACCTTC
>TRBV4-1|.|TRBD1|TRBJ2-7
CASSQGSGGYEQYF
TGCGCCAGCAGCCAAGGGTCAGGGGGCTACGAGCAGTACTTC
>TRBV6-5|.|.|TRBJ1-5
CASSLREGSNQPQHF
TGTGCCAGCAGCCTCCGAGAGGGATCCAATCAGCCCCAGCATTTT
>TRBV12-5|.|.|TRBJ1-5
CASGLWPRESNQPQHF
TGTGCTAGTGGTTTGTGGCCCCGGGAGAGCAATCAGCCCCAGCATTTT
>TRBV7-9|.|.|TRBJ2-7
CASSLSRELDYEQYF
TGTGCCAGCAGCTTGTCCCGGGAATTGGACTACGAGCAGTACTTC
>TRBV24-1|.|.|TRBJ1-2
CATSPPGTAYGYTF
TGTGCCACCAGTCCCCCTGGGACGGCTTATGGCTACACCTTC
>TRBV28|.|.|TRBJ2-3
CASSFQDRSDTQYF
TGTGCCAGCAGTTTTCAAGACAGGTCCGATACGCAGTATTTT
>TRBV7-2|.|TRBD2|TRBJ2-3
CASSLLHGLAGTDTQYF
TGTGCCAGCAGCTTATTACACGGGCTAGCGGGGACTGATACGCAGTATTTT
>TRBV20-1|once|.|TRBJ2-1
CSATGLLTYNEQFF
TGCAGTGCTACCGGACTGCTTACCTACAATGAGCAGTTCTTC
>TRBV5-1|.|.|TRBJ2-5
CASSGETPRAETQYF
TGCGCCAGCAGCGGAGAAACCCCCAGGGCGGAGACCCAGTACTTC
>TRBV6-6|.|TRBD1|TRBJ1-5
CASSSGQEYSNQPQHF
TGTGCCAGCAGTTCAGGACAGGAATATAGCAATCAGCCCCAGCATTTT
>TRBV27|.|.|TRBJ1-1
CASSLSRGANTEAFF
TGTGCCAGCAGTTTATCGCGGGGGGCGAACACTGAAGCTTTCTTT
>TRBV6-2/TRBV6-3|.|.|TRBJ1-1
CASSYVGHTEAFF
TGTGCCAGCAGTTACGTGGGTCACACTGAAGCTTTCTTT
>TRBV5-6|.|TRBD1|TRBJ2-6
CATEGGFNSGANVLTF
TGTGCCACTGAAGGGGGCTTTAACTCTGGGGCCAACGTCCTGACTTTC
>TRBV4-1|.|.|TRBJ2-3
CASSQVFPRNGADTQYF
TGCGCCAGCAGCCAAGTTTTTCCAAGAAACGGCGCAGATACGCAGTATTTT
>TRBV7-2|.|.|TRBJ2-5
CASSPKTRRPQETQYF
TGTGCCAGCAGCCCAAAGACCAGGAGACCACAAGAGACCCAGTACTTC
>TRBV20-1|.|.|TRBJ1-1
CSARSLGQPEAFF
TGCAGTGCTAGAAGTCTGGGTCAGCCTGAGGCTTTCTTT
>TRBV20-1|.|.|TRBJ1-2
CSAIVPGEYGYTF
TGCAGTGCTATTGTCCCAGGAGAATATGGCTACACCTTC
>TRBV6-5|.|TRBD1|TRBJ1-5
CASSSGTGVNQPQHF
TGTGCCAGCAGCTCCGGGACAGGAGTCAATCAGCCCCAGCATTTT
>TRBV19|once|.|TRBJ1-1
CASSILPRDEAFF
TGTGCCAGTAGTATTCTCCCCCGGGACGAAGCTTTCTTT
>TRBV5-1|.|TRBD1|TRBJ2-4
CASRGGTGLHRDIQYF
TGCGCCAGCCGTGGTGGGACAGGCCTCCACAGGGACATTCAGTACTTC
>TRBV11-2|.|.|TRBJ2-3
CASSWDFSGTDTQYF
TGTGCCAGCAGCTGGGACTTTTCCGGCACAGATACGCAGTATTTT
>TRBV7-2|.|.|TRBJ1-2
CASSLMGGTSLGYTF
TGTGCCAGCAGCTTAATGGGGGGGACCTCACTTGGCTACACCTTC
>TRBV20-1|.|TRBD1|TRBJ2-3
CSASGTGGYPDTQYF
TGCAGTGCTTCCGGGACAGGGGGATATCCAGATACGCAGTATTTT
>TRBV9|.|TRBD2|TRBJ2-7
CASSVEGGMYEQYF
TGTGCCAGCAGCGTAGAGGGAGGGATGTACGAGCAGTACTTC
>TRBV29-1|.|.|TRBJ2-7
CSARDLDTYEQYF
TGCAGCGCCCGGGACCTGGACACCTACGAGCAGTACTTC
>TRBV11-2|.|TRBD1|TRBJ2-2
CASSLAHRGYTGELFF
TGTGCCAGCAGCTTAGCCCACAGGGGGTACACCGGGGAGCTGTTTTTT
>TRBV20-1|.|TRBD2|TRBJ2-5
CSARDLWLAGDNQETQYF
TGCAGTGCTAGAGATCTTTGGCTAGCGGGGGACAACCAAGAGACCCAGTACTTC
>TRBV5-4|.|.|TRBJ2-3
CASSRLGQWEISGTDTQYF
TGTGCCAGCAGCCGACTAGGACAGTGGGAGATTTCTGGCACAGATACGCAGTATTTT
>TRBV4-1|.|.|TRBJ1-2
CASSQGEPYRGDDGYTF
TGCGCCAGCAGCCAAGGGGAACCATATAGGGGAGACGATGGCTACACCTTC
>TRBV7-9|once|.|TRBJ2-1
CASRLRGGSDNEQFF
TGTGCCAGCAGATTGAGAGGGGGTAGCGACAATGAGCAGTTCTTC